The 13 T cell receptor beta chains below all came from one sample that was sequenced in a study of blood T cell repertoires in COVID-19. Clones were read by immunoSEQ multiplex PCR, and TCRdb kept only the in-frame ones, dropping some. Counted here are around 23,000 clones, around 70% occurring once; the ten biggest clones make up about 43%. Source material: peripheral blood. The receptors were gathered from a woman of 80 years or more with acute or convalescent COVID-19.

V usage is TRBV7-2 and J usage is TRBJ1-5; the D is unclear. Trimming shortened V by 5 bases and J by 9 bases, and 14 bases separated the two germline ends. This CDR3 spans 13 amino acids. CDR1 is SGHTA, CDR2 FQGNSA, per germline. The CDR3 DNA reads as TGTGCCAGCAGCCCGAGTGGTTTATGGCCCCAGCATTTT. This gives the protein CASSPSGLWPQHF.

V gene TRBV7-2 combines with J gene TRBJ2-7; tentative D call: TRBD2 (6 bases). The CDR3 runs 17 residues. The ends were cut back, 2 bases at V and 0 bases at J, with 17 bases in the middle. Germline V CDR1 and CDR2: SGHTA, FQGNSA. The CDR3 DNA sequence: TGTGCCAGCAGCTTATATGCCGGGACTGCGACCTCCTACGAGCAGTACTTC. Translated, it gives CASSLYAGTATSYEQYF.

The chain uses TRBV9 and TRBJ1-3, with 9 bases aligning to TRBD1. Germline assignment: CDR1 SGDLS and CDR2 YYNGEE. The junction had 8 bases not matched to a gene; V was cut back by 0 bases and J by 4 bases. CDR3 length: 17 residues. CDR3 residues: CASSVGETGGSGNTIYF. The CDR3 DNA is TGTGCCAGCAGCGTAGGAGAGACAGGGGGTTCAGGAAACACCATATATTTT.

This clone was detected only once. The V call is TRBV23-1, the J call TRBJ1-5; no clear D gene. TRBV23-1 is noted as an ORF with a role that remains uncertain. V was clipped by 7 bases and J by 0 bases, with 19 bases between them. This CDR3 region has 17 residues. This chain's CDR3 is CASKSCPLTNSNQPQHF. As DNA, the CDR3 is TGCGCCAGCAAAAGCTGCCCACTCACTAATAGCAATCAGCCCCAGCATTTT.

The chain joins TRBV9 to TRBJ2-5; 7 bases are a match to TRBD2. Germline V CDR1 and CDR2: SGDLS, YYNGEE. This CDR3 comprises 14 residues. After removal of 6 bases from V and 2 bases from J, the junction contained 7 bases not matched to a gene. Here the CDR3 reads CASNPMGGQETQYF. In DNA, the CDR3 is TGTGCCAGCAACCCCATGGGGGGGCAAGAGACCCAGTACTTC.

The V and J genes are TRBV5-4 and TRBJ2-4; perhaps TRBD2 as D (7 bases). CDR3 length: 16 residues. V gave up 4 bases and J gave up 6 bases, with 20 bases separating them. Germline loops: CDR1 SGHNT, CDR2 YYREEE (reference sequence). The CDR3 region has the DNA TGTGCCAGCAGCCCGGGGGGCGGAGACGGGAGAAACATTCAGTACTTC. Protein product: CASSPGGGDGRNIQYF.

The chain combines TRBV3-1 (or the pseudogene TRBV3-2) with TRBJ1-5, with a possible D match to TRBD1 (6 bases). Trimming removed 0 bases at V and 5 bases at J, with 11 bases between. CDR3 size: 15 residues. In germline, CDR1 is LGHDT, CDR2 YNNKEL (reference sequence). The CDR3 loop reads CASSQDGRGHQPQHF. In DNA form, the CDR3 reads TGTGCCAGCAGCCAAGATGGCAGGGGCCATCAGCCCCAGCATTTT.

This chain joins TRBV19 and TRBJ2-7; TRBD1 aligns across 8 bases. V was clipped by 4 bases and J by 3 bases; unmatched bases: 2. The CDR3 sequence is 13 residues long. Germline loops: CDR1 LNHDA, CDR2 SQIVND (reference sequence). The CDR3 DNA follows: TGTGCCAGTAGTAAGGACAGGGACTACGAGCAGTACTTC. Protein sequence: CASSKDRDYEQYF.

The chain couples TRBV2 to TRBJ1-6; 8 bases are shared with TRBD1. This CDR3 has 15 residues. With V trimmed by 7 bases and J by 3 bases, 5 bases remained unmatched. Germline V gene sequence: CDR1 SNHLY, CDR2 FYNNEI. The CDR3 here is CASTSGTGYNSPLHF. DNA of the CDR3: TGTGCCAGCACCTCCGGGACAGGCTATAATTCACCCCTCCACTTT.

The rearrangement links TRBV5-1 to TRBJ2-7; 7 positions match TRBD1. J was trimmed by 5 bases and V by 3 bases; bases with no gene match: 14. This CDR3 is 16 amino acids long. In germline, CDR1 is SGHRS, CDR2 YFSETQ. The CDR3 DNA follows: TGCGCCAGCAGCTGGGGACAGAGGGCGGGCTTTAACGAGCAGTACTTC. It translates to CASSWGQRAGFNEQYF.

The chain is built from TRBV30 and TRBJ2-3, with a tentative D call TRBD1 (6 bases). The CDR3 totals 12 residues. CDR1 is GTSNPN, CDR2 SVGIG, per germline (reference sequence). Deletions cut 2 bases from V and 5 bases from J, with 8 bases between. CDR3 sequence (DNA): TGTGCCTGGAGTACAGGGATAGATACGCAGTATTTT. Translation gives CAWSTGIDTQYF.

The chain recombines TRBV30 with TRBJ1-6, with D hard to call. With 0 bases removed from V and 6 bases from J, the gap between germline ends came to 6 bases. The CDR3 length is 13 residues. Germline CDR1 and CDR2: GTSNPN and SVGIG (reference sequence). The CDR3: CAWSVQPNSPLHF. In DNA, the CDR3 is TGTGCCTGGAGTGTACAGCCTAATTCACCCCTCCACTTT.

The chain is built from TRBV27 and TRBJ1-1; TRBD1 matches at 7 bases. From germline, CDR1 is MNHEY and CDR2 SMNVEV (reference sequence). Losses at the gene ends were 4 bases for V and 3 bases for J; bases not matched to a gene: 5. The CDR3 extends over 14 amino acids. The CDR3: CASSWGQRDTEAFF. The CDR3 region has the DNA TGTGCCAGCAGTTGGGGACAGAGAGACACTGAAGCTTTCTTT.